This T cell receptor (beta chain) comes out of a study of identical twins. General study points: Clonotypes of the beta chain that were abundant in cord blood carried fewer insertions (memory repertoires showed none).

The cDNA had a unique molecular identifier and a template-switch universal primer site. TCRdb redid the calling of the 5' RACE reads with MiXCR, one entry per CDR3 protein. The table has roughly 570,000 distinct CDR3 sequences, just under 10% seen once. V gave up 3 bases and J gave up 6 bases; unmatched junction bases: 6. The CDR3 length is 14 residues. Germline V gene lookup returns CDR1 ENHRY and CDR2 SYGVKD. This clonotype was detected ten times or more. Its target is unknown. The same sample was also used in a study of yellow fever vaccine responses in identical twins.

The receptor was derived from a woman under 30 in good health. This rearrangement joins TRBV10-3 to TRBJ2-7, with 9 bases identical to TRBD1. Sequencing was carried out using PBMCs. CDR3 DNA: TGTGCCATCAGTGAACGGGACAGGGTATCCGAGCAGTACTTC. Its protein is CAISERDRVSEQYF.